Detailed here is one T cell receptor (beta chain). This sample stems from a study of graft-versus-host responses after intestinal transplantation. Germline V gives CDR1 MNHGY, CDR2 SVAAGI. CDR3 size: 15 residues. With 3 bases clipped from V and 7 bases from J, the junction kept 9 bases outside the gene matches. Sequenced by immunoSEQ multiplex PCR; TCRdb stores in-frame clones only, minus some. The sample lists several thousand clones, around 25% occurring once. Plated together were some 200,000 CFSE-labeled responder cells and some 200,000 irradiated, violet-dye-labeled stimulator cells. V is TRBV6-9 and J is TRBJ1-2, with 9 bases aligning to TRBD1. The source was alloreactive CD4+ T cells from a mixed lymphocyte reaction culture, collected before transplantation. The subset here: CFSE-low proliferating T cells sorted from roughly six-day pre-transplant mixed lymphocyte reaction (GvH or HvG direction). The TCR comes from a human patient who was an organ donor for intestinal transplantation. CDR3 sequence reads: CASSYVRRDRAGYTF. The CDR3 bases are TGTGCCAGCAGTTACGTTCGCCGGGACAGGGCTGGCTACACCTTC.